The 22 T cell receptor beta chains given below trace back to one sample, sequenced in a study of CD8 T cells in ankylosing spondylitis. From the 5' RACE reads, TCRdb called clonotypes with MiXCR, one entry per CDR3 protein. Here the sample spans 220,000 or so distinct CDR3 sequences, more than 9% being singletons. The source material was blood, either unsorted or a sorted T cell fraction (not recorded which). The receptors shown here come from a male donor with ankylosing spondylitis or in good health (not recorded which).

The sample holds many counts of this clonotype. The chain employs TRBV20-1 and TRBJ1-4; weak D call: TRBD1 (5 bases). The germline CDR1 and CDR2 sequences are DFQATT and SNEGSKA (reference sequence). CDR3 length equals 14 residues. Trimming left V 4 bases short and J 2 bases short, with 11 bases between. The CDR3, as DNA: TGCAGTGCTACCGCAGGGTCTACTAATGAAAAACTGTTTTTT. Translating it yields CSATAGSTNEKLFF.

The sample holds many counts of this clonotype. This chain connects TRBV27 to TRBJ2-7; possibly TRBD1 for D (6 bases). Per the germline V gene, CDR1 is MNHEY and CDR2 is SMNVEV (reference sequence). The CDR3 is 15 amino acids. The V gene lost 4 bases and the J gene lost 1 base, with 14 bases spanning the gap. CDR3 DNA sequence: TGTGCCAGCAGTTCGGTTGCAGGGGCGTCCTACGAGCAGTACTTC. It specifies CASSSVAGASYEQYF.

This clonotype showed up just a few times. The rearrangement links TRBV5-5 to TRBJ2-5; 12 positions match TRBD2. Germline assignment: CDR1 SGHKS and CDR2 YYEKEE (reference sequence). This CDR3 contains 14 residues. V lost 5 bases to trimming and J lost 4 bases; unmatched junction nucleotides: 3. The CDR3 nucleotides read TGTGCCAGCAGGCTGACTAGCGGGGGAGAGACCCAGTACTTC. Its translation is CASRLTSGGETQYF.

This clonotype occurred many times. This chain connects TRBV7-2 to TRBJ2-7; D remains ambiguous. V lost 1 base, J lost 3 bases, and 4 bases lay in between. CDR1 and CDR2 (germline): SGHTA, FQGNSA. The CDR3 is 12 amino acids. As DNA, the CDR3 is TGTGCCAGCAGCTTAGTGGGCTACGAGCAGTACTTC. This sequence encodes CASSLVGYEQYF.

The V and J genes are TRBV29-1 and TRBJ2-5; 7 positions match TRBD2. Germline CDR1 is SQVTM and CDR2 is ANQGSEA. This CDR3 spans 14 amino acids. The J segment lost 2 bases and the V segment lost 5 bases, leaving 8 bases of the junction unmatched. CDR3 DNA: TGCAGCGTTTCCAGCGGGGATATACAAGAGACCCAGTACTTC. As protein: CSVSSGDIQETQYF. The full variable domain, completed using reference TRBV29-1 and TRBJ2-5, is SAVISQKPSRDICQRGTSLTIQCQVDSQVTMMFWYRQQPGQSLTLIATANQGSEATYESGFVIDKFPISRPNLTFSTLTVSNMSPEDSSIYLCSVSSGDIQETQYFGPGTRLLVL.

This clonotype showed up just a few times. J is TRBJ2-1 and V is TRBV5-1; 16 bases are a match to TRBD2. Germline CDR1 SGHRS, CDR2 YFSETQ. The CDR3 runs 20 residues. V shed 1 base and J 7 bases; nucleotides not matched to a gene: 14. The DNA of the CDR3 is TGCGCCAGCAGCTTGTTTCTCGCGTCGGGACTAGCGGGGGGGTATAATGAGCAGTTCTTC. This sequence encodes CASSLFLASGLAGGYNEQFF.

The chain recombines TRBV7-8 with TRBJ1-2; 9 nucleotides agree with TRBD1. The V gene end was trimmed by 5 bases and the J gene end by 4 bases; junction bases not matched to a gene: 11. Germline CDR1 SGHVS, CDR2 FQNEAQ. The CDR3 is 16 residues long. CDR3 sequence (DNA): TGTGCCAGCAGCGTGACAGGGGGTGTACTCTTCTATGGCTACACCTTC. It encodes CASSVTGGVLFYGYTF.

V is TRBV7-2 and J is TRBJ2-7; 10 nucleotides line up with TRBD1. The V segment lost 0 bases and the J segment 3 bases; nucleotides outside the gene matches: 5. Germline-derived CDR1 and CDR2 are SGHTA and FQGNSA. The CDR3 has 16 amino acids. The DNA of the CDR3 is TGTGCCAGCAGCTTAGCACCGGGACAGGGGTACTACGAGCAGTACTTC. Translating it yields CASSLAPGQGYYEQYF. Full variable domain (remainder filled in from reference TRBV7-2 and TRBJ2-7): GAGVSQSPSNKVTEKGKDVELRCDPISGHTALYWYRQSLGQGLEFLIYFQGNSAPDKSGLPSDRFSAERTGGSVSTLTIQRTQQEDSAVYLCASSLAPGQGYYEQYFGPGTRLTVT.

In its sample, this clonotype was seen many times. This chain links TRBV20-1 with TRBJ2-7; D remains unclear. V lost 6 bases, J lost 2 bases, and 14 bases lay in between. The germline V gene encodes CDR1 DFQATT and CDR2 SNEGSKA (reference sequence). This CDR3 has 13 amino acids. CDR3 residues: CSAENGPAYEQYF. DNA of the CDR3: TGCAGTGCGGAGAACGGCCCCGCCTACGAGCAGTACTTC.

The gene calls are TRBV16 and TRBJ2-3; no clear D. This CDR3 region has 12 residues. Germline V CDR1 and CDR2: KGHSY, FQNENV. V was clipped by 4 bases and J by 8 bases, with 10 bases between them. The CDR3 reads CASSRNGFTQYF. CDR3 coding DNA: TGTGCCAGCAGCCGTAACGGTTTTACGCAGTATTTT.

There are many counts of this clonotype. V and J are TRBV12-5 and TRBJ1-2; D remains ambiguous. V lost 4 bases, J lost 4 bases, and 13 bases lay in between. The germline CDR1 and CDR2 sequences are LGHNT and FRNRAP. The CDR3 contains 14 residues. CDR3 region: CASGSRPDGYGYTF. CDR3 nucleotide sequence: TGTGCTAGTGGTTCCCGCCCAGACGGCTATGGCTACACCTTC.

CDR3 protein: CASSFGQQYGYTF. CDR3 sequence (DNA): TGTGCCAGCAGTTTCGGACAGCAGTATGGCTACACCTTC. The rearrangement links TRBV7-9 to TRBJ1-2; TRBD1 might be the D (6 bases). V lost 6 bases and J lost 5, with 13 bases in between. In germline, CDR1 is SEHNR, CDR2 FQNEAQ (reference sequence). This CDR3 comprises 13 residues.

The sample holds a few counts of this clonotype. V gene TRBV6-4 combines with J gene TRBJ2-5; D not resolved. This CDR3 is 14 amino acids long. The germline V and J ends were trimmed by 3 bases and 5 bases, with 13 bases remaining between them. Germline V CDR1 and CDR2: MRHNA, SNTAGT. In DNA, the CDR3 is TGTGCCAGCAGTGAATTACCTACCTCGGAGACCCAGTACTTC. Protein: CASSELPTSETQYF.

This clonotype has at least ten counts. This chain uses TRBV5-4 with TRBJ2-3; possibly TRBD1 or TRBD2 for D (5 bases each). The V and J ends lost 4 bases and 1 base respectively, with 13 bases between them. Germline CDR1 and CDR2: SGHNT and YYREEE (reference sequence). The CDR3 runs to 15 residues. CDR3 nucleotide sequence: TGTGCCAGCAGCCCCGGGACCCGCGGCACAGATACGCAGTATTTT. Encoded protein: CASSPGTRGTDTQYF.

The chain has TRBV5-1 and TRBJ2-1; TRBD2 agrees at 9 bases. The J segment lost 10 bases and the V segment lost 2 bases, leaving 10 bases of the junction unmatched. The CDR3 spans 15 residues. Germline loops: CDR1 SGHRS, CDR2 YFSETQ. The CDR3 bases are TGCGCCAGCAGCTTTTCCGGGACTAGCCGCTTGGAGCAGTTCTTC. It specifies CASSFSGTSRLEQFF.

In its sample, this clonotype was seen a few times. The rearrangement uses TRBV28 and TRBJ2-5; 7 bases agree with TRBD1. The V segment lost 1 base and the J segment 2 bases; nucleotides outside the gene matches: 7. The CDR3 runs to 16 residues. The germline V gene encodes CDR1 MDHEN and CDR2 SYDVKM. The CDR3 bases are TGTGCCAGCAGTTTATTTTTTTCGGGACAGCAAGAGACCCAGTACTTC. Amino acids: CASSLFFSGQQETQYF.

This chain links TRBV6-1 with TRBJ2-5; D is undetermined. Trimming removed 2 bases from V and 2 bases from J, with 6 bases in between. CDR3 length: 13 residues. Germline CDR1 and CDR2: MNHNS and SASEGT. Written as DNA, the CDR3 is TGTGCCAGCAGTGAACAACCTCAAGAGACCCAGTACTTC. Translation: CASSEQPQETQYF.

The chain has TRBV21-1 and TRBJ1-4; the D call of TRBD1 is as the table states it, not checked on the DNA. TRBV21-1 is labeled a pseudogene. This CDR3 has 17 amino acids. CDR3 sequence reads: CAQKGVAGIVFSEKLFF. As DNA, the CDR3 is TGTGCCCAGAAAGGGGTCGCAGGAATAGTCTTCAGTGAAAAACTGTTTTTT.

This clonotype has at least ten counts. CDR3 residues: CASSLDSNTEAFF. CDR3 in DNA: TGCGCCAGCAGCTTGGACTCGAACACTGAAGCTTTCTTT. The chain has TRBV5-1 and TRBJ1-1; D unresolved. Per germline, CDR1 SGHRS and CDR2 YFSETQ. V lost 0 bases to trimming and J lost 1 base, with 4 bases between them. The CDR3 length is 13 residues.

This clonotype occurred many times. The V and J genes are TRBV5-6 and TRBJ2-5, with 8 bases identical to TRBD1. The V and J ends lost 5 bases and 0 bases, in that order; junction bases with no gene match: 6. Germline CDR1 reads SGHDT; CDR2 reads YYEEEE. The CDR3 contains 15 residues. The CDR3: CASRRDRSHQETQYF. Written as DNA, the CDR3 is TGTGCCAGCAGGCGGGACAGGAGTCACCAAGAGACCCAGTACTTC.

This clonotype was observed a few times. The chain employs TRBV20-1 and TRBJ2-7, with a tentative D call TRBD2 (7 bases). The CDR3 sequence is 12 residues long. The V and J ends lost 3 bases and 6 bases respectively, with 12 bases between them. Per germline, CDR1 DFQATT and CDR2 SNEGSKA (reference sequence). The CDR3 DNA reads TGCAGTGCTAGCGGGGGGCATTCCGAGCAGTACTTC. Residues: CSASGGHSEQYF.

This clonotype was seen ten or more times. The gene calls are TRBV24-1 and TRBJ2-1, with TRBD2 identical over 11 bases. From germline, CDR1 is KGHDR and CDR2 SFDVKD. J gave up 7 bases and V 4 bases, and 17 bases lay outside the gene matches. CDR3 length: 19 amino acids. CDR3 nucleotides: TGTGCCACCAGTGACCCGGGACTAGCGGAACTCGGCGGTGATAATGAGCAGTTCTTC. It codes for CATSDPGLAELGGDNEQFF.